The source of this TCR beta chain is a study of technical replicates of blood from a few donors. CDR3 length: 16 amino acids. V shed 5 bases, J shed 0 bases, and the junction held 4 bases outside the gene matches. From germline, CDR1 is SEHNR and CDR2 FQNEAQ (reference sequence). Sequencing was performed with immunoSEQ multiplex PCR; in TCRdb, only in-frame clones are kept and a portion is missing. Altogether under 15,000 clones are present, 79% being singletons, with the ten largest covering roughly an eighth. The sample comprised PBMCs. The V call is TRBV7-9, the J call TRBJ2-7; 13 positions match TRBD2. This sequence originates from a human donor in good health. The CDR3 reads CASSPGTSGISYEQYF. CDR3 sequence (DNA): TGTGCCAGCAGCCCCGGGACTAGCGGGATCTCCTACGAGCAGTACTTC.